These 28 T cell receptor beta chains came from one sample sequenced in a study of cytomegalovirus exposure and HLA in healthy donors. The study ran its PCR with 60 Vbeta and 13 Jbeta primers. Method: immunoSEQ multiplex PCR; TCRdb's copy keeps in-frame clones and lacks some. The sample shows 90,000 to 95,000 clones, around 84% of them seen only once. Sequencing used PBMCs. The receptors were gathered from a man between 18 and 29 years old in good health and CMV-seronegative.

The chain couples TRBV7-9 to TRBJ1-1; 9 nucleotides match TRBD1. Germline V gene lookup returns CDR1 SEHNR and CDR2 FQNEAQ (reference sequence). CDR3 length: 14 residues. Losses at the gene ends were 7 bases for V and 1 base for J; bases not matched to a gene: 4. CDR3 nucleotide sequence: TGTGCCAGCACCTTGACAGGGGGGAACACTGAAGCTTTCTTT. Protein sequence: CASTLTGGNTEAFF.

The gene calls are TRBV5-1 and TRBJ2-7; possibly TRBD1 for D (6 bases). Looked up from germline, CDR1 is SGHRS and CDR2 is YFSETQ. CDR3 length: 16 amino acids. V was shortened by 4 bases and J by 1 base, with 18 bases between the two germline ends. The CDR3: CASSPQGPTASYEQYF. CDR3 sequence (DNA): TGCGCCAGCAGCCCACAGGGCCCCACGGCGTCCTACGAGCAGTACTTC. Looking up the rest from reference TRBV5-1 and TRBJ2-7 gives the full variable domain: KAGVTQTPRYLIKTRGQQVTLSCSPISGHRSVSWYQQTPGQGLQFLFEYFSETQRNKGNFPGRFSGRQFSNSRSEMNVSTLELGDSALYLCASSPQGPTASYEQYFGPGTRLTVT.

This chain joins TRBV19 and TRBJ2-5; tentative D call: TRBD1 (7 bases). CDR3 length equals 13 residues. Trimming took 7 bases from V and 4 from J, leaving 13 bases between them. From germline, CDR1 is LNHDA and CDR2 SQIVND (reference sequence). CDR3 sequence: CASKAQGGETQYF. DNA of the CDR3: TGTGCCAGTAAAGCGCAGGGGGGAGAGACCCAGTACTTC.

The chain joins TRBV27 to TRBJ2-2, with a weak D call TRBD2 (5 bases). Germline CDR1 is MNHEY and CDR2 is SMNVEV (reference sequence). CDR3 length: 17 residues. Trimming removed 6 bases from V and 7 bases from J, with 24 bases in between. This CDR3 reads CASSPLGSNPRDGELFF. The CDR3 DNA is TGTGCCAGCAGCCCCCTCGGGTCCAACCCCCGGGACGGGGAGCTGTTTTTT.

V and J are TRBV27 and TRBJ1-5, with 7 bases fitting TRBD1. This CDR3 region has 15 residues. Germline V gene sequence: CDR1 MNHEY, CDR2 SMNVEV (reference sequence). V was clipped by 0 bases and J by 9 bases; unmatched bases: 8. The CDR3 bases are TGTGCCAGCAGTTTATCAGGGGGCTCCGGAGGGCCCCAGCATTTT. Translating gives CASSLSGGSGGPQHF.

The chain links TRBV11-3 to TRBJ2-7; no clear D. Per the germline V gene, CDR1 is SGHNT and CDR2 is YENEEA. The CDR3 loop spans 13 amino acids. V was cut by 2 bases and J by 0 bases, with 5 bases left in between. The CDR3 here is CASSLRSSYEQYF. CDR3 DNA sequence: TGTGCCAGCAGCTTACGGAGCTCCTACGAGCAGTACTTC.

The chain links TRBV19 to TRBJ2-1; D call uncertain. In germline, CDR1 is LNHDA, CDR2 SQIVND (reference sequence). CDR3 size: 13 residues. Trimming took off 6 bases at V and 4 bases at J, with 10 bases between the two ends. The CDR3 region has the DNA TGTGCCAGTAGAGACAAAGGTTACAATGAGCAGTTCTTC. Translation: CASRDKGYNEQFF.

V is TRBV9 and J is TRBJ2-7; maybe TRBD1 (5 bases). V lost 4 bases and J lost 0, with 29 bases in between. Germline CDR1 is SGDLS and CDR2 is YYNGEE. The CDR3 runs to 20 residues. The CDR3 DNA is TGTGCCAGCAGCCCCCCTCCCTCGGCAGGGTATATGAGAAGCTCCTACGAGCAGTACTTC. Translated, it gives CASSPPPSAGYMRSSYEQYF.

The V gene is TRBV6-5, the J gene TRBJ1-4, with D possibly TRBD1 on 5 matching bases. CDR3 length: 14 residues. In germline, CDR1 is MNHEY, CDR2 SVGAGI. Between the trimmed V and J ends, which lost 5 bases and 8 bases, there was a span of 15 bases. The chain's CDR3 is CASSTGGGGEKLFF. In DNA, the CDR3 is TGTGCCAGCAGTACAGGCGGCGGAGGGGAAAAACTGTTTTTT.

The chain carries TRBV9 and TRBJ1-4; the D is unclear. The ends were cut back, 0 bases at V and 7 bases at J, with 10 bases in the middle. Germline CDR1 SGDLS, CDR2 YYNGEE. This CDR3 has 14 residues. CDR3 amino acids: CASSVAGSGEKLFF. Written as DNA, the CDR3 is TGTGCCAGCAGCGTAGCGGGGTCGGGTGAAAAACTGTTTTTT.

A few counts support this clone. CDR3 DNA sequence: TGTGCCAGCCGAGCTAGCGGGGGGGAGGGTACGCAGTATTTT. Its translation: CASRASGGEGTQYF. The gene calls are TRBV6-6 and TRBJ2-3; TRBD2 agrees at 12 bases. From germline, CDR1 is MNHNY and CDR2 SVGAGI (reference sequence). The CDR3 has 14 residues. Losses at the gene ends were 8 bases for V and 8 bases for J; bases not matched to a gene: 8.

The chain recombines TRBV5-4 with TRBJ1-4; D gene ambiguous. Germline assignment: CDR1 SGHNT and CDR2 YYREEE (reference sequence). The germline V and J ends were trimmed by 1 base and 7 bases, with 8 bases remaining between them. This CDR3 has 13 residues. The CDR3 coding sequence is TGTGCCAGCAGCTTGATTCCAGGTGAAAAACTGTTTTTT. Translation gives CASSLIPGEKLFF. Based on the CDR3 plus reference TRBV5-4 and TRBJ1-4, the full variable domain is ETGVTQSPTHLIKTRGQQVTLRCSSQSGHNTVSWYQQALGQGPQFIFQYYREEENGRGNFPPRFSGLQFPNYSSELNVNALELDDSALYLCASSLIPGEKLFFGSGTQLSVL.

The chain employs TRBV7-9 and TRBJ1-5; TRBD1 aligns across 7 bases. Unmatched junction bases numbered 14, after V lost 3 bases and J lost 0 bases. This CDR3 is 19 amino acids long. Germline CDR1 is SEHNR and CDR2 is FQNEAQ (reference sequence). CDR3 region: CASSLGPSSDRVSNQPQHF. The CDR3 DNA reads as TGTGCCAGCAGCTTGGGCCCATCCTCCGACAGGGTTAGCAATCAGCCCCAGCATTTT.

The V gene is TRBV6-1, the J gene TRBJ2-7, with 9 positions matching TRBD1. Germline V gives CDR1 MNHNS, CDR2 SASEGT. The CDR3 is 15 residues long. Trimming took 1 base from V and 4 from J; bases not matched to a gene: 5. CDR3 sequence reads: CASSEVGQGLYEQYF. CDR3 sequence (DNA): TGTGCCAGCAGTGAAGTAGGACAGGGGTTGTACGAGCAGTACTTC.

J is TRBJ2-7 and V is TRBV5-1, with 11 bases identical to TRBD1. Germline CDR1 and CDR2: SGHRS and YFSETQ. The J segment lost 6 bases and the V segment lost 4 bases, leaving 3 bases of the junction unmatched. The CDR3 has 13 residues. The CDR3 nucleotides are TGCGCCAGCAGCGGACAGGGGGCTGGCGAGCAGTACTTC. It yields the protein CASSGQGAGEQYF.

This chain joins TRBV9 and TRBJ2-6, with D possibly TRBD1 on 5 matching bases. From germline, CDR1 is SGDLS and CDR2 YYNGEE. V lost 0 bases to trimming and J lost 4 bases, with 14 bases between them. The CDR3 contains 17 residues. The CDR3 DNA sequence: TGTGCCAGCAGCGTAGCAGGGTCAGTCTCAGGGGCCAACGTCCTGACTTTC. Protein product: CASSVAGSVSGANVLTF.

The sample holds a few counts of this clone. One end of the junction does not line up with germline, which may come from a read error. The chain links TRBV7-7 to TRBJ1-4; D gene unclear. Germline V gene sequence: CDR1 SSHAT, CDR2 FNYEAQ (reference sequence). The CDR3 contains 13 residues. The CDR3 region is CASSQRKNEKLFF. CDR3 bases: TGTGCTAGCAGCCAGCGAAAAAATGAAAAACTGTTTTTT.

The gene calls are TRBV7-3 and TRBJ1-1, with D possibly matching TRBD1 (5 bases). V was clipped by 5 bases and J by 6 bases, with 13 bases between them. The CDR3 has 13 amino acids. The germline CDR1 and CDR2 sequences are SGHTA and FQGTGA. The CDR3 DNA reads TGTGCCAGCAGCACCGGGGGGAGCGCTGAAGCTTTCTTT. Its protein product is CASSTGGSAEAFF.

The rearrangement links TRBV10-3 to TRBJ2-7; TRBD1 aligns across 9 bases. The germline V gene encodes CDR1 ENHRY and CDR2 SYGVKD. J lost 4 bases, V lost 3 bases, and 4 bases had no gene match. The CDR3 loop spans 14 amino acids. CDR3 loop: CAISETGGVYEQYF. DNA for the CDR3: TGTGCCATCAGTGAAACAGGGGGCGTGTACGAGCAGTACTTC.

The chain carries TRBV7-7 and TRBJ2-7; TRBD1 agrees at 8 bases. This CDR3 contains 17 residues. Germline V CDR1 and CDR2: SSHAT, FNYEAQ (reference sequence). V shed 0 bases and J 2 bases; nucleotides not matched to a gene: 9. The CDR3 coding sequence is TGTGCCAGCAGCTTAGCCCCCAGGACAGGGTTCGCCTACGAGCAGTACTTC. As protein: CASSLAPRTGFAYEQYF.

The chain joins TRBV5-5 to TRBJ2-7, with 7 bases that match TRBD2. The V and J ends lost 4 bases and 2 bases, in that order; junction bases with no gene match: 12. Germline CDR1 reads SGHKS; CDR2 reads YYEKEE (reference sequence). This CDR3 has 16 amino acids. The CDR3 DNA sequence: TGTGCCAGCAGCCCCGGCGGGGGTCGCGCGGCCTACGAGCAGTACTTC. Its translation: CASSPGGGRAAYEQYF. The entire variable domain, with the rest obtained from reference TRBV5-5 and TRBJ2-7, is as follows: DAGVTQSPTHLIKTRGQQVTLRCSPISGHKSVSWYQQVLGQGPQFIFQYYEKEERGRGNFPDRFSARQFPNYSSELNVNALLLGDSALYLCASSPGGGRAAYEQYFGPGTRLTVT.

The J gene is TRBJ1-2, the V gene TRBV4-1; D is possibly TRBD1 (5 bases). Trimming left V 2 bases short and J 2 bases short, with 15 bases between. CDR3 size: 16 residues. Germline CDR1 reads MGHRA; CDR2 reads YSYEKL. This CDR3 reads CASSQRGGVVNYGYTF. As DNA, the CDR3 is TGCGCCAGCAGCCAAAGGGGCGGGGTAGTGAACTATGGCTACACCTTC.

The V gene is TRBV14, the J gene TRBJ2-1; D remains ambiguous. The CDR3 has 16 amino acids. V was cut by 5 bases and J by 6 bases, with 20 bases left in between. Germline CDR1 is SGHDN and CDR2 is FVKESK. The CDR3 nucleotides read TGTGCCAGCAGCTTTGCTGGGCCAGTGGCAGGCAATGAGCAGTTCTTC. This gives the protein CASSFAGPVAGNEQFF.

V gene TRBV6-6 combines with J gene TRBJ2-7; TRBD1 matches at 9 bases. The CDR3 extends over 15 amino acids. Germline lookup yields CDR1 MNHNY and CDR2 SVGAGI (reference sequence). The J segment lost 4 bases and the V segment lost 5 bases, leaving 9 bases of the junction unmatched. This CDR3 is CASSPPTGGSYEQYF. The CDR3 DNA sequence: TGTGCCAGCAGTCCCCCGACAGGGGGAAGTTACGAGCAGTACTTC.

The J gene is TRBJ1-2, the V gene TRBV7-9; D gene ambiguous. The CDR3 loop spans 11 amino acids. V was trimmed by 3 bases and J by 7 bases, leaving 6 bases between them. CDR1 and CDR2 (germline): SEHNR, FQNEAQ (reference sequence). The CDR3: CASSFTSGYTF. The CDR3 coding sequence is TGTGCCAGCAGCTTTACAAGTGGCTACACCTTC.

The chain has TRBV7-7 and TRBJ2-2, with 10 nucleotides matching TRBD1. V lost 5 bases, J lost 0 bases, and 3 bases stayed unmatched. The CDR3 totals 16 residues. Germline CDR1 is SSHAT and CDR2 is FNYEAQ (reference sequence). The chain's CDR3 is CASSPGQGANTGELFF. CDR3 sequence (DNA): TGTGCCAGCAGCCCAGGACAGGGGGCGAACACCGGGGAGCTGTTTTTT.

This clone was seen only once. The rearrangement links TRBV11-2 to TRBJ2-5, with D perhaps matching TRBD1 (5 bases). This CDR3 spans 13 amino acids. Trimming shortened V by 1 base and J by 5 bases, and 8 bases separated the two germline ends. CDR1 SGHAT and CDR2 FQNNGV come from the germline V gene. CDR3 protein: CASSLGGEETQYF. DNA of the CDR3: TGTGCCAGCAGCTTAGGGGGCGAGGAGACCCAGTACTTC.

V usage is TRBV5-1 and J usage is TRBJ1-2; 7 bases agree with TRBD1. CDR3 length: 14 amino acids. CDR1 is SGHRS, CDR2 YFSETQ, per germline. V lost 3 bases, J lost 8 bases, and 10 bases stayed unmatched. The CDR3 loop is CASSYPDRVRGYTF. The CDR3 region has the DNA TGCGCCAGCAGCTACCCTGACAGGGTTAGAGGCTACACCTTC.